Each of the 9 T cell receptor beta chains below was sequenced from the same sample in a study of blood T cell repertoires in COVID-19. TCRdb keeps only in-frame clones here, not all; method: immunoSEQ multiplex PCR. Seen here are approximately 120,000 clones, 85% to 90% observed once, and the top ten hold about 1%. The sequencing sample was made of peripheral blood. The receptors shown here come from a human donor in a cohort sampled during active COVID-19.

The chain has TRBV7-2 and TRBJ2-3, with D possibly matching TRBD1 (5 bases). CDR3 length equals 13 residues. V was trimmed by 3 bases and J by 6 bases, leaving 10 bases between them. Germline CDR1 reads SGHTA; CDR2 reads FQGNSA. CDR3 in DNA: TGTGCCAGCAGCTTCAGCAGGGCCGATACGCAGTATTTT. Translating gives CASSFSRADTQYF.

V is TRBV7-9 and J is TRBJ2-1; 11 nucleotides match TRBD2. The CDR3 is 15 amino acids. CDR1 is SEHNR and CDR2 is FQNEAQ in the germline V gene (reference sequence). J lost 4 bases, V lost 5 bases, and 4 bases had no gene match. The CDR3 bases are TGTGCCAGCAGCGCGAGACTAGCGGGGTACAATGAGCAGTTCTTC. This sequence encodes CASSARLAGYNEQFF.

This clone was recorded once. J is TRBJ2-3 and V is TRBV11-3, with TRBD2 matching over 11 bases. The CDR3 runs 17 residues. The trim removed 5 bases at V and 2 bases at J, leaving 9 bases unmatched. Germline-derived CDR1 and CDR2 are SGHNT and YENEEA. The CDR3 protein is CASSTRASGGSTDTQYF. CDR3 sequence (DNA): TGTGCCAGCAGCACACGGGCTAGCGGGGGGTCCACAGATACGCAGTATTTT. The whole variable domain, filled in from reference TRBV11-3 and TRBJ2-3, reads EAGVVQSPRYKIIEKKQPVAFWCNPISGHNTLYWYLQNLGQGPELLIRYENEEAVDDSQLPKDRFSAERLKGVDSTLKIQPAELGDSAVYLCASSTRASGGSTDTQYFGPGTRLTVL.

The chain recombines TRBV5-4 with TRBJ2-4; D ambiguous. Trimming left V 5 bases short and J 2 bases short, with 11 bases between. Germline V gene sequence: CDR1 SGHNT, CDR2 YYREEE (reference sequence). The CDR3 loop spans 14 amino acids. The DNA of the CDR3 is TGTGCCAGCAGTTCCCCCGGTTCCAAAAACATTCAGTACTTC. This sequence encodes CASSSPGSKNIQYF.

This clone was seen a single time. The chain employs TRBV25-1 and TRBJ1-1, with D unclear. The length of the CDR3 is 12 residues. Per the germline V gene, CDR1 is MGHDK and CDR2 is SYGVNS. V lost 4 bases and J 5 bases, leaving 8 bases between the germline ends. CDR3 sequence (DNA): TGTGCCAGCAGTGTCCATAGTACTGAAGCTTTCTTT. This codes for CASSVHSTEAFF.

V gene TRBV3-1 (or the pseudogene TRBV3-2) combines with J gene TRBJ1-3, with 7 positions matching TRBD1. V was pared by 4 bases and J by 4 bases, with 10 bases of the junction left unmatched. Germline V lookup: CDR1 LGHDT, CDR2 YNNKEL (reference sequence). CDR3 size: 16 residues. CDR3 in DNA: TGTGCCAGCAGCCCTGGACAGGCTCTCTCGGGAAACACCATATATTTT. It translates to CASSPGQALSGNTIYF.

DNA for the CDR3: TGTGCCAGCAGCCAGCAGCGGGCGTACTACGAGCAGTACTTC. This codes for CASSQQRAYYEQYF. The chain has TRBV16 and TRBJ2-7, with D maybe TRBD2 (6 bases). Germline CDR1 reads KGHSY; CDR2 reads FQNENV. The V end was cut by 3 bases, the J end by 3 bases, with 12 bases between. This CDR3 has 14 residues.

This clone was recorded a few times. The V call is TRBV7-9, the J call TRBJ2-7; 7 bases align to TRBD1. The CDR3 extends over 14 amino acids. Trimming removed 3 bases from V and 3 bases from J; junction bases left unmatched: 5. Per germline, CDR1 SEHNR and CDR2 FQNEAQ (reference sequence). In DNA, the CDR3 is TGTGCCAGCAGCTTTACCGGGACAGACTACGAGCAGTACTTC. It codes for CASSFTGTDYEQYF.

V gene TRBV7-8 combines with J gene TRBJ2-7; 9 bases fit TRBD1. Germline V gene sequence: CDR1 SGHVS, CDR2 FQNEAQ. Trimming at V came to 5 bases and at J to 5 bases, leaving 10 bases not matched to a gene. The CDR3 runs 15 residues. The CDR3 loop is CASSPTRDRVNEQYF. The CDR3 bases are TGTGCCAGCAGCCCCACGCGGGACAGGGTGAACGAGCAGTACTTC.